The source of this TCR beta chain is a study of T cell responses to AZD1222 COVID-19 vaccine. Findings and limits, study-wide: Baseline seropositives among AZD1222 recipients totaled only five to seven. Every sample of the repertoires postdated the peak T cell response. Unmutated variant regions are reportedly the target of nearly half of TCRs that are spike-specific. The donor cohort was predominantly white British with a female majority, and clonal diversity may have been underestimated.

Libraries were prepared by immunoSEQ multiplex PCR; TCRdb keeps only in-frame clonotypes and omits some of them. The sample records roughly 140,000 clones, 75% to 95% being singletons. This CDR3 is 13 amino acids long. V was pared by 7 bases and J by 6 bases, with 16 bases between. Germline V lookup: CDR1 SQVTM, CDR2 ANQGSEA. With regard to this clone: The antigen remains undetermined.

The rearrangement uses TRBV29-1 and TRBJ2-1, with a possible D match to TRBD2 (6 bases). The sequencing here drew on peripheral blood, taken on day 0 of MenACWY control vaccination. The sequence derives from an adult in good health. The CDR3 loop reads CSADTSLGNEQFF. In DNA form, the CDR3 reads TGCAGCGCCGATACTAGCCTAGGCAATGAGCAGTTCTTC.